The 19 T cell receptor beta chains presented below share a single source sample, sequenced in a study of CXCR3-negative and CXCR3-positive naive CD8 T cells. UMI-tagged TRB cDNA libraries were built via 5' RACE. From its re-call of the 5' RACE reads, TCRdb lists each CDR3 protein once, without DNA. This listing includes tens of thousands of distinct CDR3 sequences. The material sequenced was naive CXCR3- CD8+ T cells from blood. The sample's subset: CD45RO-CCR7+CD27+CD95- naive CD8+ T cells lacking CXCR3 (TNR3-). Receptor source: a human donor in good health. Some clones in this sample may be carry-over from other donors' samples.

The chain combines TRBV21-1 with TRBJ2-7; TCRdb picks TRBD1, but there is no DNA to check that call. TRBV21-1 is a known pseudogene. CDR3 size: 13 residues. CDR3 protein: CASGPTGAYEQYF.

This chain joins TRBV12-5 and TRBJ1-1. Germline assignment: CDR1 LGHNT and CDR2 FRNRAP. CDR3 size: 11 residues. This CDR3 is CASRENTEAFF.

This sequence joins TRBV19 and TRBJ1-2. CDR3 length: 15 amino acids. From germline, CDR1 is LNHDA and CDR2 SQIVND (reference sequence). CDR3 sequence: CAASKPTDFFYGYTF.

The chain employs TRBV20-1 and TRBJ2-7; TCRdb proposes TRBD2, but this gene call is untestable without DNA. Looked up from germline, CDR1 is DFQATT and CDR2 is SNEGSKA (reference sequence). The CDR3 loop spans 14 amino acids. The CDR3 spells CSARESGGNYEQYF.

The chain joins TRBV14 to TRBJ2-3. Germline values: CDR1 SGHDN, CDR2 FVKESK. This CDR3 contains 15 residues. The CDR3 protein is CASSQEDIRTDTQYF.

V is TRBV14 and J is TRBJ2-4; checking the TCRdb D call of TRBD1 is not possible without DNA. The germline V gene encodes CDR1 SGHDN and CDR2 FVKESK. The CDR3 totals 16 residues. This chain's CDR3 is CASSQGTGRSKNIQYF.

The gene calls are TRBV5-6 and TRBJ2-7; as DNA is missing, the TRBD1 call by TCRdb cannot be tested. Germline V CDR1 and CDR2: SGHDT, YYEEEE. The CDR3 sequence is 14 residues long. CDR3 sequence: CASSLGDRVYEQYF.

V and J are TRBV29-1 and TRBJ1-1; TCRdb designates TRBD1, a call that cannot be tested without DNA. The V gene's germline CDR1 is SQVTM and CDR2 ANQGSEA. The CDR3 extends over 14 amino acids. The CDR3 region is CSVAPGPGYTEAFF. The whole variable domain, filled in from reference TRBV29-1 and TRBJ1-1, reads SAVISQKPSRDICQRGTSLTIQCQVDSQVTMMFWYRQQPGQSLTLIATANQGSEATYESGFVIDKFPISRPNLTFSTLTVSNMSPEDSSIYLCSVAPGPGYTEAFFGQGTRLTVV.

The chain couples TRBV7-9 to TRBJ1-1; TCRdb lists TRBD1, though no DNA is available to test this call. The CDR3 spans 14 residues. CDR1 is SEHNR and CDR2 is FQNEAQ in the germline V gene (reference sequence). CDR3 amino acids: CASRSTGGGTEAFF.

The chain combines TRBV7-3 with TRBJ2-3; TCRdb names TRBD2, which stays unverified in the absence of DNA. The CDR3 extends over 17 amino acids. Germline lookup yields CDR1 SGHTA and CDR2 FQGTGA. CDR3 loop: CASSLISGSVGQNTQYF. The variable domain in full, completed from reference TRBV7-3 and TRBJ2-3, reads GAGVSQTPSNKVTEKGKYVELRCDPISGHTALYWYRQSLGQGPEFLIYFQGTGAADDSGLPNDRFFAVRPEGSVSTLKIQRTERGDSAVYLCASSLISGSVGQNTQYFGPGTRLTVL.

The V call is TRBV7-6, the J call TRBJ2-3; the TCRdb call, TRBD1, lacks DNA for checking. CDR1 SGHVS and CDR2 FNYEAQ come from the germline V gene. The CDR3 is 15 amino acids. CDR3 in amino acids: CASSLTGHSTDTQYF.

The chain employs TRBV6-4 and TRBJ2-3; TCRdb gives TRBD1 as the D gene, but with no DNA this cannot be confirmed. Germline CDR1 MRHNA, CDR2 SNTAGT. The CDR3 totals 15 residues. CDR3 residues: CASSDSQGAADTQYF.

The chain couples TRBV12-5 to TRBJ2-7; the TRBD1 assignment by TCRdb is unverifiable without DNA. Looked up from germline, CDR1 is LGHNT and CDR2 is FRNRAP. This CDR3 region has 14 residues. Here the CDR3 reads CASGPGQSSYEQYF.

The chain recombines TRBV27 with TRBJ2-7; with no DNA, the TCRdb D assignment of TRBD2 cannot be verified. The germline V gene encodes CDR1 MNHEY and CDR2 SMNVEV (reference sequence). This CDR3 has 12 amino acids. The chain's CDR3 is CAPAKGAYEQYF.

The chain is built from TRBV4-1 and TRBJ2-7; there is no DNA to check the TCRdb D call of TRBD1. This CDR3 is built from 15 residues. Germline lookup yields CDR1 MGHRA and CDR2 YSYEKL. Here the CDR3 reads CASSQDRDAAYEQYF.

CDR3 residues: CAAILGSNTEAFF. This sequence joins TRBV6-6 and TRBJ1-1. From germline, CDR1 is MNHNY and CDR2 SVGAGI (reference sequence). This CDR3 comprises 13 residues.

This CDR3 reads CASSLSRFSSGNTIYF. V usage is TRBV28 and J usage is TRBJ1-3. Looked up from germline, CDR1 is MDHEN and CDR2 is SYDVKM. This CDR3 region has 16 residues. Supplemented by reference TRBV28 and TRBJ1-3, the full variable domain reads DVKVTQSSRYLVKRTGEKVFLECVQDMDHENMFWYRQDPGLGLRLIYFSYDVKMKEKGDIPEGYSVSREKKERFSLILESASTNQTSMYLCASSLSRFSSGNTIYFGEGSWLTVV.

CDR3 in amino acids: CASSLEAGMETQYF. The chain employs TRBV7-6 and TRBJ2-5; TCRdb gives TRBD1 as the D gene, but with no DNA this cannot be confirmed. The CDR3 is made up of 14 amino acids. CDR1 is SGHVS and CDR2 is FNYEAQ in the germline V gene.

The V gene is TRBV29-1, the J gene TRBJ1-1. The CDR3 runs 11 residues. Per the germline V gene, CDR1 is SQVTM and CDR2 is ANQGSEA. The CDR3 loop is CSVPVNTEAFF.